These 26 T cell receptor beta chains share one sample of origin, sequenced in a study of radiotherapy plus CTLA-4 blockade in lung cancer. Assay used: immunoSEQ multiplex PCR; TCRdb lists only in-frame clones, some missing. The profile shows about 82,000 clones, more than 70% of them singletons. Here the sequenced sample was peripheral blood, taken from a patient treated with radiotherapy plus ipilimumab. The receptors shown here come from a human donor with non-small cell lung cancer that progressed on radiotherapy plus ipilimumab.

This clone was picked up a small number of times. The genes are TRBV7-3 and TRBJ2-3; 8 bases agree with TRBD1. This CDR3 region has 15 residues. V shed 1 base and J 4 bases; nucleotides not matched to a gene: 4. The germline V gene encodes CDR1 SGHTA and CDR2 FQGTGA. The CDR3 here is CASSLIGQGPDTQYF. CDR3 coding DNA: TGTGCCAGCAGCTTAATAGGACAGGGCCCAGATACGCAGTATTTT.

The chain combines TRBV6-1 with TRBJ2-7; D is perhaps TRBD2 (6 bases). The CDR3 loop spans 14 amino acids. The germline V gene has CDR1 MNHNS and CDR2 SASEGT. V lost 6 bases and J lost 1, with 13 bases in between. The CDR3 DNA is TGTGCCAGCAGCTTGGGACTTGGGTCCTACGAGCAGTACTTC. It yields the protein CASSLGLGSYEQYF.

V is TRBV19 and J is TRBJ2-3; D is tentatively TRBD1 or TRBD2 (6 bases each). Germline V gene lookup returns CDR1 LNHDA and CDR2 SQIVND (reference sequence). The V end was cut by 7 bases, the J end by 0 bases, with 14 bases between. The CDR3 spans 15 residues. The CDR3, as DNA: TGTGCCAGTACCAGGGGCGGACTAAGCACAGATACGCAGTATTTT. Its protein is CASTRGGLSTDTQYF. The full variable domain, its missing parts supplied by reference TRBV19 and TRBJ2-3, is DGGITQSPKYLFRKEGQNVTLSCEQNLNHDAMYWYRQDPGQGLRLIYYSQIVNDFQKGDIAEGYSVSREKKESFPLTVTSAQKNPTAFYLCASTRGGLSTDTQYFGPGTRLTVL.

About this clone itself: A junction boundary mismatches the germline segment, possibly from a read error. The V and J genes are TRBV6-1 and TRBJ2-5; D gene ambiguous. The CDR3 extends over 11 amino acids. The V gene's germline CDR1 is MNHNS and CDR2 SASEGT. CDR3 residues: CAGSLEETQYF. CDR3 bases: TGTGCCGGCAGCCTCGAAGAGACCCAGTACTTC.

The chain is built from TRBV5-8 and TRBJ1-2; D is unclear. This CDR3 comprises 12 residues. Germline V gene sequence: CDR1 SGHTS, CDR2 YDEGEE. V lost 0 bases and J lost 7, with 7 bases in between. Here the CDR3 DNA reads TGTGCCAGCAGCTTGGGGGGTCCTGGCTACACCTTC. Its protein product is CASSLGGPGYTF.

The CDR3 nucleotides are TGTGCCAGCAGTCTCCAGGGAGGATACTATGGCTACACCTTC. Encoded protein: CASSLQGGYYGYTF. The V and J genes are TRBV27 and TRBJ1-2; D might be TRBD1 (5 bases). The CDR3 is 14 residues long. The V gene's germline CDR1 is MNHEY and CDR2 SMNVEV (reference sequence). V lost 5 bases to trimming and J lost 3 bases, with 13 bases between them.

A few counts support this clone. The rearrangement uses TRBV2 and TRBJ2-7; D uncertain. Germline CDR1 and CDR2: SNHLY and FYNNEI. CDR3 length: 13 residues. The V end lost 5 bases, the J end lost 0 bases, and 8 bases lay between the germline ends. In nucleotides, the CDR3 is TGTGCCAGCAGTCGGACCGACTCCTACGAGCAGTACTTC. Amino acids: CASSRTDSYEQYF.

The CDR3 sequence is CASSPELGVKIGGYTF. The CDR3 region has the DNA TGCGCCAGCAGCCCCGAGCTTGGAGTGAAGATAGGTGGCTACACCTTC. The chain is built from TRBV5-1 and TRBJ1-2, with D uncertain. Germline assignment: CDR1 SGHRS and CDR2 YFSETQ. The CDR3 length is 16 residues. V lost 4 bases and J lost 7, with 23 bases in between.

The CDR3 DNA reads as TGTGCCACCAGCAGAGAGCGGGGAGCCTACGAGCAGTACTTC. Protein: CATSRERGAYEQYF. V usage is TRBV15 and J usage is TRBJ2-7; possible D gene TRBD2, 6 bases. The CDR3 consists of 14 residues. Germline values: CDR1 LNHNV, CDR2 YYDKDF (reference sequence). V lost 0 bases to trimming and J lost 2 bases, with 8 bases between them. The full variable domain, completed using reference TRBV15 and TRBJ2-7, is DAMVIQNPRYQVTQFGKPVTLSCSQTLNHNVMYWYQQKSSQAPKLLFHYYDKDFNNEADTPDNFQSRRPNTSFCFLDIRSPGLGDTAMYLCATSRERGAYEQYFGPGTRLTVT.

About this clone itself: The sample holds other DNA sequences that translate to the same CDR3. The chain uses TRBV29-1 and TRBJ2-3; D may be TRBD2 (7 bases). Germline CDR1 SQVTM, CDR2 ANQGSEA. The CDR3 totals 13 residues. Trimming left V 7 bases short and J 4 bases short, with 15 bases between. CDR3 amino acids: CSGGAGAADTQYF. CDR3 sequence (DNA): TGCAGCGGGGGGGCGGGGGCCGCAGATACGCAGTATTTT.

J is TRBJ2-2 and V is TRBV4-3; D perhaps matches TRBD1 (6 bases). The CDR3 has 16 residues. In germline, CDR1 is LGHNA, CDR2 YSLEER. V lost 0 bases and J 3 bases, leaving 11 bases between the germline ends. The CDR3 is CASSQDWGRDTGELFF. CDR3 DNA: TGCGCCAGCAGCCAAGACTGGGGGCGCGACACCGGGGAGCTGTTTTTT.

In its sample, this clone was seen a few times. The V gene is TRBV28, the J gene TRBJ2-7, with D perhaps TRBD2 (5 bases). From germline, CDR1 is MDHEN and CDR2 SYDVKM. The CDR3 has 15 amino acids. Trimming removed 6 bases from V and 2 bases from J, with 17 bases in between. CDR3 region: CASSGGQVSTYEQYF. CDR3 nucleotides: TGTGCCAGCAGCGGCGGGCAGGTTTCAACCTACGAGCAGTACTTC.

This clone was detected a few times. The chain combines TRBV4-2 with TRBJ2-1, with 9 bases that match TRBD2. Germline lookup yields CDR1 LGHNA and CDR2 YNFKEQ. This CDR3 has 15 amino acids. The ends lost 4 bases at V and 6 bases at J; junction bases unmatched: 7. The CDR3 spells CASSPRLAVVNEQFF. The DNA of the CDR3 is TGTGCCAGCAGCCCTCGACTAGCGGTCGTCAATGAGCAGTTCTTC.

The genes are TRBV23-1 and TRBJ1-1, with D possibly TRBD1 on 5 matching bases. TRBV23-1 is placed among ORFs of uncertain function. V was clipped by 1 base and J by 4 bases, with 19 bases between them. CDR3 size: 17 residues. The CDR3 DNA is TGCGCCAGCAGTCAATACCCCCGTAAGGGGCCGGGCACTGAAGCTTTCTTT. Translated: CASSQYPRKGPGTEAFF.

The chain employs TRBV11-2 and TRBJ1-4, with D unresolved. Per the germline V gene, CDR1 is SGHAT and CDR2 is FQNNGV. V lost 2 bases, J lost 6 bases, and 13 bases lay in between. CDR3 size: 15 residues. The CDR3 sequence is CASSLSHGKYEKLFF. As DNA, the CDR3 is TGTGCCAGCAGCTTAAGTCACGGAAAATATGAAAAACTGTTTTTT.

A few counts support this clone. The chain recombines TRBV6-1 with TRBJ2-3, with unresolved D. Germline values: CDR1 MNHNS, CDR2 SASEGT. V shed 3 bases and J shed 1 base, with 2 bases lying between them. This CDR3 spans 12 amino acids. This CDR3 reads CASSDGTDTQYF. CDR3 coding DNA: TGTGCCAGCAGTGACGGCACAGATACGCAGTATTTT.

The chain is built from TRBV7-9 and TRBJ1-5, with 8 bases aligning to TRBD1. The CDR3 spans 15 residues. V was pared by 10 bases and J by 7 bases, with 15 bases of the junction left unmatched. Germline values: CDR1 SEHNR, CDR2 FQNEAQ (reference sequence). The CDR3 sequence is CATAPLQGGRQPQHF. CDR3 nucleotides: TGTGCCACCGCGCCGTTACAGGGGGGTAGACAGCCCCAGCATTTT.

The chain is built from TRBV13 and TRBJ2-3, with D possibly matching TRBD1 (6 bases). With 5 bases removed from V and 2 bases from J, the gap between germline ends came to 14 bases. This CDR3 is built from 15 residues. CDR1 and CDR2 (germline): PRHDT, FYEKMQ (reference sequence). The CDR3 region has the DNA TGTGCCAGCAGCGACCCGACAGGCTACACAGATACGCAGTATTTT. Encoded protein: CASSDPTGYTDTQYF.

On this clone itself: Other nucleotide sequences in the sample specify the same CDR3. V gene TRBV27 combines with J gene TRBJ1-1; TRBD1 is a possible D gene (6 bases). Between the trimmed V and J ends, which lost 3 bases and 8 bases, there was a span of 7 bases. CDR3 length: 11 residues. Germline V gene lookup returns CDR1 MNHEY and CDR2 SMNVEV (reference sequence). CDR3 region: CASSFGTEAFF. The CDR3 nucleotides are TGTGCCAGCAGTTTCGGGACAGAAGCTTTCTTT.

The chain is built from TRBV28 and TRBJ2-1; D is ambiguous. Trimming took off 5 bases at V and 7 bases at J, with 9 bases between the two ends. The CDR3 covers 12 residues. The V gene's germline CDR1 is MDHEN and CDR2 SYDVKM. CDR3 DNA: TGTGCCAGCAGTCCCCCAATGAATGAGCAGTTCTTC. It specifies CASSPPMNEQFF. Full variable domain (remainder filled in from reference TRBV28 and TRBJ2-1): DVKVTQSSRYLVKRTGEKVFLECVQDMDHENMFWYRQDPGLGLRLIYFSYDVKMKEKGDIPEGYSVSREKKERFSLILESASTNQTSMYLCASSPPMNEQFFGPGTRLTVL.

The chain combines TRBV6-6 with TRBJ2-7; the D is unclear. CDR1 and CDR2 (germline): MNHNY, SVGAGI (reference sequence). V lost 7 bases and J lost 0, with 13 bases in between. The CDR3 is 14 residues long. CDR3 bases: TGTGCCAGCACGAAGGGCACCTCCTCCTACGAGCAGTACTTC. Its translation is CASTKGTSSYEQYF.

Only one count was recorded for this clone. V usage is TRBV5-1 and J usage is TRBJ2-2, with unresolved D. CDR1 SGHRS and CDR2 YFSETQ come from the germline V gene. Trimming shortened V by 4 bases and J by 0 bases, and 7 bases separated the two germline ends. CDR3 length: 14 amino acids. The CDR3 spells CASSISANTGELFF. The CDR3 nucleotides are TGCGCCAGCAGCATAAGCGCGAACACCGGGGAGCTGTTTTTT.

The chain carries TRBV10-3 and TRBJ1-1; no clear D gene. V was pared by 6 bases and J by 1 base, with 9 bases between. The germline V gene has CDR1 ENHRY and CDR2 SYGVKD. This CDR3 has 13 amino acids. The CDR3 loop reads CAIRSTGNTEAFF. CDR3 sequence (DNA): TGTGCCATCAGGTCAACGGGGAACACTGAAGCTTTCTTT.

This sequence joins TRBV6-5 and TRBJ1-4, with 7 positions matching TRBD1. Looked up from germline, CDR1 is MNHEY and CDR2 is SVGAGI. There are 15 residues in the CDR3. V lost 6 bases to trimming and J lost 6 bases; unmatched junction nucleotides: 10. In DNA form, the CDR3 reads TGTGCCAGCAGCCGAACGACAGGGAGGGATGAAAAACTGTTTTTT. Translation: CASSRTTGRDEKLFF.

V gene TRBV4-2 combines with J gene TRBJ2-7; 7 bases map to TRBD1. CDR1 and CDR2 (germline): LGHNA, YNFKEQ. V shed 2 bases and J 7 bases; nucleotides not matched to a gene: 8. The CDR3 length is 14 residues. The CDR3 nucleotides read TGTGCCAGCAGCCAACAATACAGGGGAGAGGAGCAGTACTTC. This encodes CASSQQYRGEEQYF.

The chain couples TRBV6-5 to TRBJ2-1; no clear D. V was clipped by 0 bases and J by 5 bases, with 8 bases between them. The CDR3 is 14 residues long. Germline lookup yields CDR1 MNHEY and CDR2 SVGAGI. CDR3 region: CASSYSERNNEQFF. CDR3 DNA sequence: TGTGCCAGCAGTTACTCGGAACGAAACAATGAGCAGTTCTTC.